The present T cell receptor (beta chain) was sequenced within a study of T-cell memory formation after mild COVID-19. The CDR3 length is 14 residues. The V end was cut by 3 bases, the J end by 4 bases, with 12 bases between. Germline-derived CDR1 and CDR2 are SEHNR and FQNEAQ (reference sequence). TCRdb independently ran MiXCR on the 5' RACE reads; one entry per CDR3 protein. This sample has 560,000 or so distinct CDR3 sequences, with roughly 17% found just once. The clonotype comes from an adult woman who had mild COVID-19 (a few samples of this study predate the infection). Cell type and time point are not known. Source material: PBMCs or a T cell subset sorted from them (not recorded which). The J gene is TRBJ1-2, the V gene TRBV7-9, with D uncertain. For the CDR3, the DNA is TGTGCCAGCAGCTTCTTCGGTGCGATCTATGGCTACACCTTC. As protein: CASSFFGAIYGYTF.